This T cell receptor beta chain was captured by sequencing in a study of CD8 T cells in ankylosing spondylitis. Findings of the study overall: The authors found the disease-linked clones to be CD8+ and relatively rare in peripheral blood. Earlier authors reported some of these motif variants in reactive arthritis synovial fluid and blood. Matched ankylosing spondylitis synovial fluid reportedly showed significant enrichment of disease-linked clones.

Each CDR3 protein is one row after TCRdb ran MiXCR on the 5' RACE reads. The data contain 150,000 to 200,000 distinct CDR3 sequences, 18% of them singletons. In regard to this clonotype: The antigen remains unidentified. The junction differs from germline at one of its ends, possibly a read error.

From germline, CDR1 is MNHNY and CDR2 SVGAGI (reference sequence). This CDR3 contains 17 residues. V is TRBV6-6 and J is TRBJ1-4; D unresolved. This receptor was taken from a male donor aged 10-29 years with ankylosing spondylitis or in good health (not recorded which). Sequencing used blood, either unsorted or a sorted T cell fraction (not recorded which). The CDR3 loop reads CASCYTLDGATNEKLFF. Written as DNA, the CDR3 is TGTGCCAGCTGTTATACTCTTGACGGGGCAACTAATGAAAAACTGTTTTTT.